A selection of T cell receptor beta chains follows, all from one sample in a study of cytomegalovirus exposure and HLA in healthy donors. Produced via immunoSEQ multiplex PCR; TCRdb's table is partial and in-frame only. The repertoire holds about 140,000 clones, with around 80% as singletons. Sequencing was performed on PBMCs. These receptors were taken from a man aged 30-40 years in good health and CMV-seronegative. CDR3s include the opening cysteine and the closing phenylalanine or tryptophan. The order of the fields is V gene, D gene, clone size, J gene, CDR3 protein, CDR3 DNA. D genes are given only for firm matches. Rows give clone size only sometimes, using once, few, many, or a class for an expanded clone.

TRBV4-1,TRBD1,NA,TRBJ1-5,CASSPTIGGGSNQPQHF,TGCGCCAGCAGCCCGACCATAGGGGGCGGTAGCAATCAGCCCCAGCATTTT
TRBV7-8,TRBD1,NA,TRBJ2-7,CASSISDRVHEQYF,TGTGCCAGCAGCATCTCCGACAGGGTTCACGAGCAGTACTTC
TRBV6-5,TRBD1,many,TRBJ2-2,CASSYTLGQGSGELFF,TGTGCCAGCAGTTACACTCTTGGACAGGGATCCGGGGAGCTGTTTTTT
TRBV28,NA,NA,TRBJ1-5,CASSPRTGQPQHF,TGTGCCAGCAGTCCGCGGACGGGGCAGCCCCAGCATTTT
TRBV11-2,TRBD1,once,TRBJ2-7,CASSARDRGFRQYF,TGTGCCAGCAGCGCTCGGGACAGAGGCTTCCGGCAGTACTTC
TRBV27,NA,once,TRBJ2-1,CASSLNRVNNEQFF,TGTGCCAGCAGTTTAAACAGGGTCAACAATGAGCAGTTCTTC
TRBV4-2,NA,few,TRBJ2-6,CASSQFNSGANVLTF,TGTGCCAGCAGCCAATTTAACTCTGGGGCCAACGTCCTGACTTTC
TRBV19,TRBD1,NA,TRBJ2-7,CASSIGRTGAYEQYF,TGTGCCAGTAGTATAGGTCGGACAGGGGCCTACGAGCAGTACTTC
TRBV19,NA,NA,TRBJ2-2,CASSLGARGRANSNTGELFF,TGTGCCAGTAGTTTAGGGGCCCGCGGCAGGGCAAATTCGAACACCGGGGAGCTGTTTTTT
TRBV5-4,TRBD1,NA,TRBJ1-2,CASSRMDRLYGYTF,TGTGCCAGCAGCCGTATGGACAGGTTATATGGCTACACCTTC
TRBV12-5,TRBD1,once,TRBJ1-1,CASGLVASGTGINTEAFF,TGTGCTAGTGGTTTGGTGGCCTCCGGGACAGGAATAAACACTGAAGCTTTCTTT
TRBV7-7,NA,NA,TRBJ1-1,CASSSRFNREAFF,TGTGCCAGCAGCTCCCGATTTAACAGGGAAGCTTTCTTT
TRBV2,TRBD1,NA,TRBJ1-1,CASSQTGGETEAFF,TGTGCCAGCAGTCAGACAGGGGGGGAAACTGAAGCTTTCTTT
TRBV6-1,TRBD1,few,TRBJ1-1,CASSGRDSLNTEAFF,TGTGCCAGCAGTGGTAGGGACAGCCTCAACACTGAAGCTTTCTTT
TRBV19,NA,NA,TRBJ1-1,CASSIDPGNTEAFF,TGTGCCAGTAGTATTGATCCGGGAAACACTGAAGCTTTCTTT
TRBV29-1,NA,NA,TRBJ2-1,CSVDPYNEQFF,TGCAGCGTTGACCCTTACAATGAGCAGTTCTTC
TRBV28,NA,NA,TRBJ2-3,CASSLLLGAGTDTQYF,TGTGCCAGCAGTTTATTGCTTGGGGCAGGCACAGATACGCAGTATTTT
TRBV28,NA,few,TRBJ2-5,CASRPGAVETQYF,TGTGCCAGCAGGCCAGGGGCGGTGGAGACCCAGTACTTC
TRBV14,NA,NA,TRBJ1-2,CASSPYGTRHFIPGYTF,TGTGCCAGCAGCCCGTATGGGACACGACACTTTATTCCTGGCTACACCTTC
TRBV5-1,NA,NA,TRBJ2-7,CASSSLPGTSYEQYF,TGCGCCAGCAGCTCACTCCCCGGGACTTCCTACGAGCAGTACTTC
TRBV6-1,NA,NA,TRBJ1-2,CASSARTDRLTTNYGYTF,TGTGCCAGCAGTGCCCGCACTGACAGGTTAACCACTAACTATGGCTACACCTTC
TRBV9,NA,NA,TRBJ1-3,CASSVGQGYSGNTIYF,TGTGCCAGCAGCGTAGGGCAGGGCTACTCTGGAAACACCATATATTTT
TRBV28,TRBD1,NA,TRBJ2-7,CASSTPGQFQEQYF,TGTGCCAGCAGTACACCGGGACAGTTTCAGGAGCAGTACTTC
TRBV5-1,TRBD2,NA,TRBJ2-7,CASSLAAGGDRSYEQYF,TGCGCCAGCAGCTTGGCAGCGGGGGGGGACAGGTCCTACGAGCAGTACTTC